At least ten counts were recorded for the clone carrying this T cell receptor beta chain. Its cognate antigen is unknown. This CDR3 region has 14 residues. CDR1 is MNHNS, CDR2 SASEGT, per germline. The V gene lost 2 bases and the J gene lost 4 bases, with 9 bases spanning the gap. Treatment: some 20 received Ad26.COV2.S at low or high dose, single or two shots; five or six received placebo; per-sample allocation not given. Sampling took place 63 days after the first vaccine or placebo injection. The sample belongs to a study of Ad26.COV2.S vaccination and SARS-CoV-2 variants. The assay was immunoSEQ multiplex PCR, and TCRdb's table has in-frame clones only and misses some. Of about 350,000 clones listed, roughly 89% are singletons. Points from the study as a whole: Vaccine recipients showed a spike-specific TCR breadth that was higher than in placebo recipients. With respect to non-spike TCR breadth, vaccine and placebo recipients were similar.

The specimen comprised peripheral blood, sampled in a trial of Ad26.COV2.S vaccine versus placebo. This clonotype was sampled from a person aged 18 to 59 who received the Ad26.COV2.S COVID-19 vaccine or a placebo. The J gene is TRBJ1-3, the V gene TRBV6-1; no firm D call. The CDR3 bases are TGTGCCAGCAGTGAATTGGGGTACGGAAACACCATATATTTT. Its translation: CASSELGYGNTIYF.